This entry features one T cell receptor (beta chain) sequence. The record originates from a study of blood T cell repertoires in COVID-19. Background on the study: From T cells, B-cell-depleted T cells, or PBMCs came the material, which was cDNA or gDNA.

Repertoires were generated with immunoSEQ multiplex PCR, while TCRdb's copy carries only in-frame clones and drops some. The sample comprises about 210,000 clones, around four fifths of which are singletons, and roughly 8% rests with the top ten. Trimming took 6 bases from V and 5 from J, leaving 14 bases between them. CDR3 length: 13 amino acids. Germline CDR1 is SNHLY and CDR2 is FYNNEI. Sequencing used peripheral blood. The genes are TRBV2 and TRBJ2-7; unclear D gene. This receptor was obtained from a woman between 45 and 60 years old with acute or convalescent COVID-19. CDR3 DNA sequence: TGTGCCAGCAGCACATTAGGCGGAAACGAGCAGTACTTC. Amino acids: CASSTLGGNEQYF.